This is a list of T cell receptor beta chains from one sample in a study of blood T cell repertoires in COVID-19. Some clones are missing from TCRdb's copy, which holds only in-frame ones; the method was immunoSEQ multiplex PCR. This table has about 180,000 clones, around 80% appearing once. Sample: peripheral blood. These receptor sequences come from a man between 65 and 80 years old with active or convalescent COVID-19. Each CDR3 is given with its conserved first and last residue.

>TRBV2|TRBJ2-3
CASQRREEGDTQYF
>TRBV14|TRBJ2-7
CASSQVWARGTYEQYF
>TRBV4-1|TRBJ1-2
CASSLAGIGGYTF
>TRBV12-3/TRBV12-4|TRBJ1-2
CASSSGRARGYTF
>TRBV7-9|TRBJ1-1
CASSFEGGTEAFF
>TRBV7-2|TRBJ2-1
CASSFSDWGPNEQFF
>TRBV24-1|TRBJ2-2
CATSPPGGELFF
>TRBV18|TRBJ1-5
CASSPRQDNQPQHF
>TRBV5-3|TRBJ1-5
CARRETGTGDSNQPQHF
>TRBV5-1|TRBJ2-1
CASSSTPGLAGESQFF
>TRBV13|TRBJ1-6
CASSLYDRGDSPLHF
>TRBV7-9|TRBJ2-3
CASTKQELAGSVDTQYF
>TRBV3-1/TRBV3-2|TRBJ1-1
CASSQGRDTEAFF
>TRBV9|TRBJ2-3
CASSASGSADTQYF
>TRBV3-1/TRBV3-2|TRBJ1-2
CASSRAGDGYTF
>TRBV7-9|TRBJ2-3
CASSLAQRGSTDTQYF
>TRBV24-1|TRBJ1-2
CAEGAGDGYTF
>TRBV5-1|TRBJ1-1
CASSTGQVANTEAFF
>TRBV6-5|TRBJ1-1
CASGRGDSYTEAFF
>TRBV30|TRBJ2-2
CGGRGPVNTGELFF
>TRBV4-3|TRBJ2-2
CASSYKTGESGELFF
>TRBV5-1|TRBJ2-5
CASSRGLAVQETQYF
>TRBV24-1|TRBJ2-2
CATSDPVLGTSGYSNTGELFF
>TRBV7-3|TRBJ1-1
CASSSGEGRLGTEAFF
>TRBV7-9|TRBJ2-3
CASTLGGVGDTQYF
>TRBV3-1/TRBV3-2|TRBJ1-2
CASSPVMSRGDYGYTF
>TRBV6-2/TRBV6-3|TRBJ2-3
CASSSRSGGDSTDTQYF
>TRBV27|TRBJ2-2
CASRRTGQGARNTGELFF
>TRBV2|TRBJ2-5
CASMPSGRREETQYF
>TRBV18|TRBJ1-1
CATSGSVNTEAFF
>TRBV4-2|TRBJ1-2
CASSQPDLERGYTF
>TRBV19|TRBJ2-1
CASSMKIRGTYNEQFF
>TRBV7-3|TRBJ1-1
CASSRTGGTEAFF
>TRBV7-7|TRBJ2-3
CASSLGFGRPTDTQYF
>TRBV27|TRBJ2-7
CAVRRGTSEQYF
>TRBV7-9|TRBJ2-5
CASSLSGQGERETQYF
>TRBV30|TRBJ1-1
CAVRQGAGTEAFF
>TRBV10-3|TRBJ1-3
CAISGYREGDTIYF
>TRBV6-6|TRBJ1-2
CASSYGSGYTF
>TRBV7-8|TRBJ2-7
CASSQGTAALGEQYF
>TRBV7-2|TRBJ2-2
CASSLEGVTGELFF
>TRBV7-8|TRBJ1-3
CASSLGDRGKPGNTIYF
>TRBV29-1|TRBJ2-5
CSARRTGEVQETQYF
>TRBV4-1|TRBJ1-1
CASSQEKMGRLNTEAFF
>TRBV7-2|TRBJ2-5
CASSSRTSGGPWETQYF
>TRBV11-2|TRBJ1-6
CASSPGTGNSPLHF
>TRBV24-1|TRBJ1-2
CATSQEGYGYTF
>TRBV6-2/TRBV6-3|TRBJ1-6
CASSEPLGGDLSPLHF
>TRBV11-2|TRBJ2-1
CASSLQREGAEQFF
>TRBV19|TRBJ2-5
CASSGGHQETQYF
>TRBV12-3/TRBV12-4|TRBJ1-2
CATNRQGFDYTF
>TRBV29-1|TRBJ1-4
CSVRDSATNEKLFF
>TRBV12-3/TRBV12-4|TRBJ1-1
CASSPGGTEAFF
>TRBV27|TRBJ1-2
CASSLSWGGKRDYGYTF
>TRBV6-5|TRBJ2-3
CASTARGIPLDTQYF
>TRBV18|TRBJ2-5
CASSRAGAGETQYF
>TRBV24-1|TRBJ2-4
CATSDLAGGFKNIQYF
>TRBV5-6|TRBJ2-2
CASSLLYGGTANTGELFF